This TCR beta chain was retrieved from a study of cytomegalovirus exposure and HLA in healthy donors. With regard to this clone: Its antigen remains unidentified.

Findings and caveats of the study: 164 TCR beta chains were listed as cytomegalovirus-associated.

This PCR relied on a set of 60 Vbeta primers and 13 Jbeta primers. TCRdb's copy holds only in-frame clones and misses some; the assay was immunoSEQ multiplex PCR. The table lists 150,000 to 200,000 clones, about 79% of them singletons, with less than 2.5% in the top ten. V lost 5 bases, J lost 3 bases, and 10 bases stayed unmatched. Germline CDR1 is MDHEN and CDR2 is SYDVKM. The CDR3 runs to 16 residues. Regarding donors, all were healthy bone marrow donors. This chain connects TRBV28 to TRBJ2-7; TRBD1 matches at 10 bases. Sequenced: PBMCs. This receptor was identified in a woman aged 45-59 years in good health and CMV-seronegative. CDR3 DNA sequence: TGTGCCAGCAGTCTAGCCTCCGGGACAGGGGTCTACGAGCAGTACTTC. Translating it yields CASSLASGTGVYEQYF.